A single sample is the source of the 20 T cell receptor beta chains below, sequenced in a study of immune evolution from preneoplasia to lung adenocarcinoma. Using immunoSEQ multiplex PCR, the repertoire was profiled, and TCRdb retains in-frame clones only, with some absent. The table has under 45,000 clones, roughly 80% seen once. Sequenced material: FFPE invasive lung adenocarcinoma tissue. The receptor source for this set is a person between 60 and 69 years old with lung adenocarcinoma.

The CDR3 region has the DNA TGTGCCAGCAGCTTTCGCGGGATTAGCACAGATACGCAGTATTTT. It specifies CASSFRGISTDTQYF. The chain couples TRBV11-3 to TRBJ2-3, with a tentative D call TRBD2 (6 bases). The CDR3 loop spans 15 amino acids. Germline V lookup: CDR1 SGHNT, CDR2 YENEEA. V gave up 3 bases and J gave up 0 bases, with 10 bases separating them.

V gene TRBV14 combines with J gene TRBJ2-5; TRBD2 agrees at 13 bases. The CDR3 extends over 15 amino acids. Germline V lookup: CDR1 SGHDN, CDR2 FVKESK. V lost 5 bases and J lost 7; bases outside the gene matches: 7. CDR3: CASSELAGGTRTQYF. CDR3 sequence (DNA): TGTGCCAGCAGCGAACTAGCGGGAGGGACAAGGACCCAGTACTTC.

The chain is built from TRBV29-1 and TRBJ2-1; D tentatively reads TRBD1 or TRBD2 (5 bases each). The CDR3 length is 11 residues. The germline V and J ends were trimmed by 7 bases and 5 bases, with 9 bases remaining between them. The germline V gene encodes CDR1 SQVTM and CDR2 ANQGSEA. The CDR3 coding sequence is TGCAGCGCACGGGGCAACAATGAGCAGTTCTTC. Protein sequence: CSARGNNEQFF.

The chain is built from TRBV7-9 and TRBJ2-3; 15 nucleotides line up with TRBD2. There are 17 residues in the CDR3. Germline CDR1 is SEHNR and CDR2 is FQNEAQ (reference sequence). V was clipped by 1 base and J by 5 bases; unmatched bases: 4. CDR3 nucleotide sequence: TGTGCCAGCAGCTTAGGGACTAGCGGGAGGGCCGTAGATACGCAGTATTTT. The encoded protein is CASSLGTSGRAVDTQYF.

This chain links TRBV10-3 with TRBJ2-2; D is perhaps TRBD1 (6 bases). The CDR3 is 17 amino acids. V lost 0 bases to trimming and J lost 1 base, with 12 bases between them. Germline CDR1 is ENHRY and CDR2 is SYGVKD. CDR3 nucleotide sequence: TGTGCCATCAGTGAGTCGACAGGAGTCCTGAACACCGGGGAGCTGTTTTTT. It specifies CAISESTGVLNTGELFF.

In its sample, this clone was seen once. The chain combines TRBV5-1 with TRBJ2-2, with D possibly matching TRBD1 (6 bases). There are 16 residues in the CDR3. Germline-derived CDR1 and CDR2 are SGHRS and YFSETQ. V lost 4 bases and J 4 bases, leaving 17 bases between the germline ends. The CDR3 region has the DNA TGCGCCAGCAGCAGGGACGGACAACAGGGCACCGGGGAGCTGTTTTTT. It encodes CASSRDGQQGTGELFF.

This chain uses TRBV21-1 with TRBJ2-5. TRBV21-1 represents a pseudogene. CDR3 length equals 14 residues. The CDR3 reads CASSTNGRTETQYF. The CDR3 DNA sequence: TGTGCCAGCAGCACCAACGGGCGCACGGAGACCCAGTACTTC.

This chain links TRBV12-5 with TRBJ2-2; no definite D call. The germline gives CDR1 LGHNT, CDR2 FRNRAP. This CDR3 region has 13 residues. Trimming pared 2 bases from V and 2 bases from J, leaving 3 bases between. The CDR3 sequence is CASGLYNTGELFF. CDR3 in DNA: TGTGCTAGTGGTTTGTACAACACCGGGGAGCTGTTTTTT.

This clone was counted a single time. The chain combines TRBV18 with TRBJ2-3, with TRBD2 as a possible D gene (5 bases). The CDR3 totals 15 residues. The germline V gene encodes CDR1 KGHSH and CDR2 LQKENI. V lost 1 base and J lost 1, with 9 bases in between. CDR3 protein: CASSPRERGTDTQYF. DNA for the CDR3: TGTGCCAGCTCACCACGCGAGAGGGGCACAGATACGCAGTATTTT.

The J gene is TRBJ1-2, the V gene TRBV5-1; possibly TRBD1 for D (6 bases). The CDR3 is 15 amino acids. V was clipped by 6 bases and J by 0 bases, with 15 bases between them. In germline, CDR1 is SGHRS, CDR2 YFSETQ. CDR3 region: CASNPRDTTNYGYTF. The CDR3 DNA reads as TGCGCCAGCAACCCCCGGGACACCACTAACTATGGCTACACCTTC. The complete variable domain, with remaining parts taken from reference TRBV5-1 and TRBJ1-2, reads KAGVTQTPRYLIKTRGQQVTLSCSPISGHRSVSWYQQTPGQGLQFLFEYFSETQRNKGNFPGRFSGRQFSNSRSEMNVSTLELGDSALYLCASNPRDTTNYGYTFGSGTRLTVV.

This clone came up once. The CDR3 DNA sequence: TGTGCCAGCAGTTTGCGGCGGGAGAGGTGGTTCTTC. It codes for CASSLRRERWFF. The chain uses TRBV28 and TRBJ2-1; TRBD2 agrees at 7 bases. V lost 3 bases, J lost 15 bases, and 8 bases stayed unmatched. This CDR3 spans 12 amino acids. Per germline, CDR1 MDHEN and CDR2 SYDVKM.

V is TRBV5-1 and J is TRBJ2-1; 7 nucleotides align to TRBD2. The germline CDR1 and CDR2 sequences are SGHRS and YFSETQ. Unmatched junction bases numbered 13, after V lost 4 bases and J lost 3 bases. There are 17 residues in the CDR3. This CDR3 is CASSPQRAGASYNEQFF. DNA for the CDR3: TGCGCCAGCAGCCCCCAGCGGGCGGGAGCCAGCTACAATGAGCAGTTCTTC.

The chain recombines TRBV5-8 with TRBJ2-1, with D perhaps given as TRBD1 or TRBD2 (5 bases each). The V end lost 4 bases, the J end lost 8 bases, and 19 bases lay between the germline ends. The CDR3 sequence is 15 residues long. Germline CDR1 reads SGHTS; CDR2 reads YDEGEE. CDR3 protein: CASSPLGEIGYEQFF. CDR3 DNA sequence: TGTGCCAGCAGCCCCCTGGGGGAAATCGGGTATGAGCAGTTCTTC.

The chain couples TRBV6-5 to TRBJ1-2; a possible D gene is TRBD1 (6 bases). CDR3 length: 13 amino acids. The V end lost 6 bases, the J end lost 8 bases, and 16 bases lay between the germline ends. Per germline, CDR1 MNHEY and CDR2 SVGAGI. CDR3 loop: CASRSQGQGGYTF. CDR3 coding DNA: TGTGCCAGCAGATCCCAGGGCCAGGGGGGCTACACCTTC.

This chain joins TRBV18 and TRBJ2-3; D gene uncertain. Germline V gene lookup returns CDR1 KGHSH and CDR2 LQKENI. There are 11 residues in the CDR3. V lost 4 bases and J 4 bases, leaving 3 bases between the germline ends. Here the CDR3 DNA reads TGTGCCAGCTCACGCGCAGATACGCAGTATTTT. Encoded protein: CASSRADTQYF.

The rearrangement joins TRBV6-6 to TRBJ2-3, with a tentative D call TRBD1 (6 bases). This CDR3 is 14 amino acids long. CDR1 and CDR2 (germline): MNHNY, SVGAGI (reference sequence). Trimming took off 8 bases at V and 1 base at J, with 13 bases between the two ends. The CDR3 sequence: CASRTGPGTDTQYF. The CDR3 coding sequence is TGTGCCAGCCGAACAGGGCCCGGCACAGATACGCAGTATTTT.

J is TRBJ2-2 and V is TRBV19, with D possibly being TRBD2 (5 bases). CDR1 and CDR2 (germline): LNHDA, SQIVND (reference sequence). CDR3 size: 14 residues. Trimming cost V 5 bases and J 7 bases, with 14 bases left between them. As DNA, the CDR3 is TGTGCCAGTAGTTTTACGGGAAGGTACGGGGAGCTGTTTTTT. Its translation: CASSFTGRYGELFF.

V usage is TRBV15 and J usage is TRBJ2-5, with 9 bases matching TRBD2. Germline CDR1 LNHNV, CDR2 YYDKDF (reference sequence). The CDR3 covers 15 residues. V gave up 5 bases and J gave up 0 bases; unmatched junction bases: 4. The CDR3: CATSVRLADQETQYF. The CDR3, as DNA: TGTGCCACCAGCGTCCGACTAGCGGACCAAGAGACCCAGTACTTC. Supplemented by reference TRBV15 and TRBJ2-5, the full variable domain reads DAMVIQNPRYQVTQFGKPVTLSCSQTLNHNVMYWYQQKSSQAPKLLFHYYDKDFNNEADTPDNFQSRRPNTSFCFLDIRSPGLGDTAMYLCATSVRLADQETQYFGPGTRLLVL.

The chain uses TRBV7-6 and TRBJ2-7; 12 positions agree with TRBD2. The CDR3 sequence is 15 residues long. J was trimmed by 5 bases and V by 5 bases; bases with no gene match: 7. From germline, CDR1 is SGHVS and CDR2 FNYEAQ. The CDR3 region has the DNA TGTGCCAGCAGCGCTGGGGGACTAGCGGGCCACGAGCAGTACTTC. This sequence encodes CASSAGGLAGHEQYF.

The chain combines TRBV14 with TRBJ1-2, with TRBD1 matching 8 bases. J was trimmed by 4 bases and V by 4 bases; bases with no gene match: 8. Germline V lookup: CDR1 SGHDN, CDR2 FVKESK. The CDR3 has 15 amino acids. The CDR3 sequence: CASSPSTGEVYGYTF. CDR3 coding DNA: TGTGCCAGCAGCCCTTCGACAGGGGAGGTCTATGGCTACACCTTC.